A single sample gave rise to the 26 T cell receptor beta chains below, sequenced in a study of T-cell memory formation after mild COVID-19. TCRdb ran MiXCR on the 5' RACE reads and lists one entry per CDR3 protein. The sample lists about 350,000 distinct CDR3 sequences, roughly an eighth occurring once. The sample consisted of PBMCs or a T cell subset sorted from them (not recorded which). These receptor sequences come from a man younger than 30 who had mild COVID-19 (a few samples of this study predate the infection). Cell type and time point are not known.

This clonotype was seen repeatedly, ten times or more. The CDR3 protein is CASSYPGELFF. The CDR3 coding sequence is TGTGCCAGCAGTTACCCCGGGGAGCTGTTTTTT. This chain connects TRBV6-2 or TRBV6-3 to TRBJ2-2; no definite D call. Between the trimmed V and J ends, which lost 2 bases and 6 bases, there was a span of 1 base. Germline assignment: CDR1 MNHEY and CDR2 SVGEGT. CDR3 length: 11 residues.

This chain uses TRBV7-8 with TRBJ1-6, with D possibly being TRBD1 (5 bases). Trimming took 5 bases from V and 10 from J, leaving 9 bases between them. Per germline, CDR1 SGHVS and CDR2 FQNEAQ. This CDR3 region has 12 residues. The DNA of the CDR3 is TGTGCCAGCAGCCTCCGACAGTCACCCCTCCACTTT. This codes for CASSLRQSPLHF.

This clonotype appeared a few times. The chain uses TRBV11-2 and TRBJ1-6; D might be TRBD1 (6 bases). V lost 1 base to trimming and J lost 7 bases, with 14 bases between them. The CDR3 loop spans 16 amino acids. Looked up from germline, CDR1 is SGHAT and CDR2 is FQNNGV. The CDR3 sequence is CASSLGWGAGNSPLHF. In nucleotides, the CDR3 is TGTGCCAGCAGCTTAGGATGGGGGGCAGGAAATTCACCCCTCCACTTT.

J is TRBJ1-5 and V is TRBV4-1; 7 nucleotides line up with TRBD1. CDR3 length equals 15 residues. Per germline, CDR1 MGHRA and CDR2 YSYEKL. V was pared by 6 bases and J by 4 bases, with 9 bases of the junction left unmatched. The DNA of the CDR3 is TGCGCCAGCAGTCTCGCCGGGACAGAGAATCAGCCCCAGCATTTT. It specifies CASSLAGTENQPQHF.

This rearrangement joins TRBV5-4 to TRBJ2-5; 7 bases map to TRBD1. CDR3 size: 14 residues. Trimming cost V 5 bases and J 0 bases; bases outside gene matches: 4. In germline, CDR1 is SGHNT, CDR2 YYREEE (reference sequence). The CDR3: CASRPTGNQETQYF. CDR3 nucleotides: TGTGCCAGCAGACCGACAGGGAACCAAGAGACCCAGTACTTC.

This clonotype was detected only a few times. The CDR3 nucleotides are TGCAGTGCACAGAGGGGGACTAGTCGCGATGAGCAGTTCTTC. Translated, it gives CSAQRGTSRDEQFF. The chain couples TRBV20-1 to TRBJ2-1; 8 bases map to TRBD2. V gave up 6 bases and J gave up 8 bases; unmatched junction bases: 12. This CDR3 contains 14 residues. Germline CDR1 DFQATT, CDR2 SNEGSKA (reference sequence).

As DNA, the CDR3 is TGTGCCAGCAGCTTACGGCTGAGGGGTCAAAGCTCCTACAATGAGCAGTTCTTC. Amino acids: CASSLRLRGQSSYNEQFF. This sequence joins TRBV7-3 and TRBJ2-1; D possibly uses TRBD1 or TRBD2 (5 bases each). Germline V gene lookup returns CDR1 SGHTA and CDR2 FQGTGA. Deletions cut 2 bases from V and 0 bases from J, with 17 bases between. The CDR3 contains 18 residues.

The sample holds many counts of this clonotype. The genes are TRBV6-2 or TRBV6-3 and TRBJ2-1, with D perhaps TRBD1 (5 bases). Trimming removed 2 bases at V and 3 bases at J, with 5 bases between. The CDR3 contains 13 residues. CDR1 is MNHEY, CDR2 SVGEGT, per germline. The CDR3 DNA follows: TGTGCCAGCAGTTACGACAGCTACAATGAGCAGTTCTTC. Translation gives CASSYDSYNEQFF.

This clonotype turned up a few times. The V gene is TRBV5-4, the J gene TRBJ1-5; D gene unclear. V gave up 4 bases and J gave up 2 bases, with 13 bases separating them. Germline assignment: CDR1 SGHNT and CDR2 YYREEE (reference sequence). The CDR3 is made up of 15 amino acids. CDR3 amino acids: CASSQDPSGNQPQHF. CDR3 sequence (DNA): TGTGCCAGCAGCCAGGACCCCTCGGGCAATCAGCCCCAGCATTTT.

A few counts support this clonotype. V and J are TRBV4-3 and TRBJ1-2; no reliable D call. The CDR3 loop spans 12 amino acids. Germline V gives CDR1 LGHNA, CDR2 YSLEER. V was pared by 4 bases and J by 2 bases, with 5 bases between. The DNA for the CDR3 is TGCGCCAGCAGCCGTGAGAACTATGGCTACACCTTC. This translates into CASSRENYGYTF.

V is TRBV5-1 and J is TRBJ2-1; 11 bases align to TRBD2. V dropped 0 bases and J dropped 7; count of bases not matched to a gene: 9. This CDR3 has 17 residues. Germline assignment: CDR1 SGHRS and CDR2 YFSETQ. CDR3: CASSLVSSGGKGNEQFF. The CDR3 coding sequence is TGCGCCAGCAGCTTGGTCTCTAGCGGGGGGAAAGGGAATGAGCAGTTCTTC.

This clonotype showed up just a few times. The CDR3 here is CASSIRGGSYNEQFF. The CDR3 DNA sequence: TGTGCCAGTAGTATACGGGGGGGGTCCTACAATGAGCAGTTCTTC. The chain joins TRBV19 to TRBJ2-1; 8 nucleotides match TRBD2. The V gene's germline CDR1 is LNHDA and CDR2 SQIVND (reference sequence). This CDR3 contains 15 residues. Trimming took 2 bases from V and 1 from J; bases not matched to a gene: 1.

This clonotype was observed a few times. The rearrangement joins TRBV11-2 to TRBJ1-1; D unresolved. The V gene lost 1 base and the J gene lost 11 bases, with 8 bases spanning the gap. Germline V gives CDR1 SGHAT, CDR2 FQNNGV. This CDR3 spans 11 amino acids. CDR3: CASSLGSLAFF. CDR3 bases: TGTGCCAGCAGCTTAGGGAGTTTGGCTTTCTTT.

This clonotype was detected a few times. The chain couples TRBV6-5 to TRBJ2-5; no clear D. Trimming stripped 0 bases from V and 5 bases from J, with 10 bases between. The CDR3 consists of 14 residues. Germline CDR1 reads MNHEY; CDR2 reads SVGAGI. CDR3 bases: TGTGCCAGCAGTTACTCGCGGCGGTGGGAGACCCAGTACTTC. Its protein product is CASSYSRRWETQYF.

V gene TRBV18 combines with J gene TRBJ1-1, with D perhaps TRBD1 (6 bases). The V gene lost 3 bases and the J gene lost 4 bases, with 15 bases spanning the gap. CDR1 and CDR2 from the germline V gene are KGHSH and LQKENI. This CDR3 spans 15 amino acids. The chain's CDR3 is CASSPSPGVSTEAFF. For the CDR3, the DNA is TGTGCCAGCTCACCCTCCCCAGGGGTGAGCACTGAAGCTTTCTTT.

This clonotype was observed many times. The rearrangement links TRBV29-1 to TRBJ2-6; D might be TRBD1 or TRBD2, each matching 6 bases. The CDR3 extends over 16 amino acids. Germline V gene lookup returns CDR1 SQVTM and CDR2 ANQGSEA. V lost 3 bases and J 0 bases, leaving 12 bases between the germline ends. The CDR3 region has the DNA TGCAGCGTTGACGGGGGCCCCCTCTCTGGGGCCAACGTCCTGACTTTC. Translated, it gives CSVDGGPLSGANVLTF.

This clonotype has only a few counts. V is TRBV5-1 and J is TRBJ1-6; 10 bases line up with TRBD1. Germline lookup yields CDR1 SGHRS and CDR2 YFSETQ. The CDR3 has 16 residues. The J segment lost 8 bases and the V segment lost 1 base, leaving 6 bases of the junction unmatched. The CDR3: CASSLLSGTGDSPLHF. The CDR3, as DNA: TGCGCCAGCAGCTTGTTATCCGGGACAGGGGATTCACCCCTCCACTTT.

This clonotype was counted only a few times. The genes are TRBV20-1 and TRBJ2-5; D remains ambiguous. Trimming shortened V by 2 bases and J by 4 bases, and 14 bases separated the two germline ends. CDR1 and CDR2 (germline): DFQATT, SNEGSKA (reference sequence). The CDR3 extends over 14 amino acids. The CDR3 DNA follows: TGCAGTGCTAGACTCCAGGTTGTTCGAGAGACCCAGTACTTC. It yields the protein CSARLQVVRETQYF.

This chain uses TRBV11-1 with TRBJ2-5; D is tentatively TRBD1 or TRBD2 (5 bases each). Germline values: CDR1 SGHAT, CDR2 FQDESV (reference sequence). The germline V and J ends were trimmed by 6 bases and 1 base, with 15 bases remaining between them. The CDR3 is made up of 15 amino acids. The CDR3 protein is CASRSLTGTQETQYF. CDR3 in DNA: TGTGCCAGCAGAAGCCTCACGGGGACCCAAGAGACCCAGTACTTC.

CDR3 coding DNA: TGTGCCATCAGTCCTCAGGAAGGAGGATCACCCCTCCACTTT. Translating gives CAISPQEGGSPLHF. V is TRBV10-3 and J is TRBJ1-6; D call uncertain. Germline assignment: CDR1 ENHRY and CDR2 SYGVKD. CDR3 size: 14 residues. V dropped 5 bases and J dropped 10 bases, with 15 bases sitting between them.

The chain links TRBV6-5 to TRBJ2-5; possible D gene TRBD1, 5 bases. Germline values: CDR1 MNHEY, CDR2 SVGAGI. This CDR3 spans 15 amino acids. The V end was cut by 0 bases, the J end by 0 bases, with 8 bases between. CDR3 residues: CASSYSSRDQETQYF. The CDR3 coding sequence is TGTGCCAGCAGTTACTCGAGCAGGGACCAAGAGACCCAGTACTTC.

This clonotype was seen only a few times. The chain recombines TRBV12-3 or TRBV12-4 with TRBJ1-2; D gene unclear. V shed 2 bases and J shed 8 bases, with 15 bases lying between them. This CDR3 is built from 14 residues. CDR3 nucleotides: TGTGCCAGCAGTTTATTCCAGTCCGGAGGAGGCTACACCTTC. The encoded protein is CASSLFQSGGGYTF.

This clonotype was counted between two and nine times. The gene calls are TRBV4-1 and TRBJ2-7, with D perhaps matching TRBD2 (6 bases). The ends were cut back, 4 bases at V and 1 base at J, with 14 bases in the middle. CDR3 size: 15 residues. Germline V gene data show CDR1 as MGHRA and CDR2 as YSYEKL. DNA of the CDR3: TGCGCCAGCAGCCCTCTTTGGCGGGGATCCTACGAGCAGTACTTC. This codes for CASSPLWRGSYEQYF.

This clonotype was seen ten or more times. V is TRBV5-1 and J is TRBJ1-4, with 8 nucleotides matching TRBD1. The CDR3 covers 14 residues. Germline V gives CDR1 SGHRS, CDR2 YFSETQ. Trimming at V came to 0 bases and at J to 7 bases, leaving 2 bases not matched to a gene. CDR3 DNA sequence: TGCGCCAGCAGCTTGGGACAGGGGAGTGAAAAACTGTTTTTT. This encodes CASSLGQGSEKLFF.

The V and J genes are TRBV6-2 or TRBV6-3 and TRBJ2-5; D gene uncertain. The germline V gene has CDR1 MNHEY and CDR2 SVGEGT. The ends were cut back, 4 bases at V and 2 bases at J, with 8 bases in the middle. CDR3 length: 13 amino acids. CDR3 bases: TGTGCCAGCAGTTCGGCAAGACAAGAGACCCAGTACTTC. It specifies CASSSARQETQYF.

This chain links TRBV5-1 with TRBJ2-3; 12 nucleotides match TRBD2. Germline trimming cut 4 bases from V and 4 bases from J; bases unmatched to any gene: 7. Per germline, CDR1 SGHRS and CDR2 YFSETQ. The CDR3 is made up of 16 amino acids. CDR3 protein: CASSLWTSGISDTQYF. In DNA, the CDR3 is TGCGCCAGCAGCCTGTGGACTAGCGGGATATCAGATACGCAGTATTTT.